Following are 6 T cell receptor beta chains from one sample sequenced in a study of shared clonotypes between healthy human individuals. Using immunoSEQ multiplex PCR, the repertoire was profiled, and TCRdb retains in-frame clones only, with some absent. Of approximately 700,000 clones listed, around four fifths are singletons. Sequencing input: memory CD4+ T cells sorted from blood. The subset is: CD45RA-negative fraction. The origin of the receptors is a woman aged 25 to 39 in good health.

The V call is TRBV4-2, the J call TRBJ1-4; a weak D match, TRBD1 (6 bases). With 0 bases removed from V and 6 bases from J, the gap between germline ends came to 14 bases. Germline CDR1 reads LGHNA; CDR2 reads YNFKEQ. CDR3 length: 16 residues. The CDR3 DNA is TGTGCCAGCAGCCAAGATCGTGCAGGGGAGGATGAAAAACTGTTTTTT. This sequence encodes CASSQDRAGEDEKLFF.

J is TRBJ1-2 and V is TRBV4-2, with D maybe TRBD1 (6 bases). The germline V and J ends were trimmed by 1 base and 3 bases, with 12 bases remaining between them. The CDR3 spans 15 residues. The germline CDR1 and CDR2 sequences are LGHNA and YNFKEQ. This CDR3 is CASSQVKSGDYGYTF. In nucleotides, the CDR3 is TGTGCCAGCAGCCAAGTTAAATCAGGGGACTATGGCTACACCTTC.

As to this clone: The same CDR3 also results from other DNA sequences found in this sample. The chain has TRBV11-2 and TRBJ1-5, with D unresolved. The CDR3 runs 13 residues. Trimming took 1 base from V and 4 from J, leaving 5 bases between them. Germline V CDR1 and CDR2: SGHAT, FQNNGV. In nucleotides, the CDR3 is TGTGCCAGCAGCTTAGCCTCGAATCAGCCCCAGCATTTT. Translation: CASSLASNQPQHF.

The chain combines TRBV2 with TRBJ1-4, with D possibly being TRBD1 (5 bases). Germline V gene sequence: CDR1 SNHLY, CDR2 FYNNEI. Trimming took 6 bases from V and 0 from J, leaving 11 bases between them. This CDR3 is 15 amino acids long. CDR3 DNA sequence: TGTGCCAGCAGCGCTTGGGGGGCAACTAATGAAAAACTGTTTTTT. Translation: CASSAWGATNEKLFF. The full variable domain, its missing parts supplied by reference TRBV2 and TRBJ1-4, is EPEVTQTPSHQVTQMGQEVILRCVPISNHLYFYWYRQILGQKVEFLVSFYNNEISEKSEIFDDQFSVERPDGSNFTLKIRSTKLEDSAMYFCASSAWGATNEKLFFGSGTQLSVL.

This rearrangement joins TRBV11-1 to TRBJ1-2; tentative D call: TRBD1 (5 bases). The V and J ends lost 3 bases and 6 bases respectively, with 14 bases between them. Germline V gene lookup returns CDR1 SGHAT and CDR2 FQDESV (reference sequence). The CDR3 is 14 amino acids. CDR3 sequence reads: CASSFGPPGNGYTF. The CDR3 nucleotides read TGTGCCAGCAGCTTCGGACCGCCAGGGAATGGCTACACCTTC.

The chain links TRBV5-1 to TRBJ2-7; the D call may be TRBD1 or TRBD2 (5 bases each). Germline CDR1 SGHRS, CDR2 YFSETQ. V lost 4 bases and J lost 7, with 18 bases in between. This CDR3 region has 14 residues. For the CDR3, the DNA is TGCGCCAGCAGCACCGGGACGGACACGGTAGAGCAGTACTTC. Translating it yields CASSTGTDTVEQYF.